Listed below are T cell receptor beta chains from one sample, sequenced in a study of radiotherapy plus CTLA-4 blockade in lung cancer. Sequencing used immunoSEQ multiplex PCR; TCRdb keeps in-frame clones, though not all of them. The sample records around 91,000 clones, around 88% being singletons. The sample was peripheral blood, taken from a patient treated with radiotherapy plus ipilimumab. The receptors stem from a human donor with non-small cell lung cancer that progressed on radiotherapy plus ipilimumab. CDR3s include the opening cysteine and the closing phenylalanine or tryptophan. Each record gives: D gene, clone size, V gene, J gene, CDR3 protein, CDR3 DNA. A D gene is named only where the DNA matches it firmly. Expanded clones get a size class; other rows say once, few or many, or leave the size out.

d_call: TRBD1
clone_size: -
v_call: TRBV7-6
j_call: TRBJ2-7
cdr3_aa: CASSQGTGLGEQYF
cdr3_nt: TGTGCCAGCAGCCAAGGGACAGGGTTGGGGGAGCAGTACTTC

d_call: -
clone_size: -
v_call: TRBV11-3
j_call: TRBJ2-3
cdr3_aa: CASSSSDRDTDTQYF
cdr3_nt: TGTGCCAGCAGCTCCTCGGACAGAGACACAGATACGCAGTATTTT

d_call: TRBD1
clone_size: few
v_call: TRBV10-1
j_call: TRBJ1-1
cdr3_aa: CASPQGEMNTEAFF
cdr3_nt: TGCGCCAGCCCCCAGGGGGAGATGAACACTGAAGCTTTCTTT

d_call: -
clone_size: once
v_call: TRBV5-4
j_call: TRBJ2-3
cdr3_aa: CASSSPSTDTQYF
cdr3_nt: TGTGCCAGCAGCTCCCCTAGCACAGATACGCAGTATTTT

d_call: -
clone_size: -
v_call: TRBV7-7
j_call: TRBJ1-1
cdr3_aa: CASSSGPSEAFF
cdr3_nt: TGTGCTAGCAGCTCGGGGCCTAGTGAAGCTTTCTTT

d_call: TRBD1
clone_size: -
v_call: TRBV6-1
j_call: TRBJ1-5
cdr3_aa: CASSEQGGRGQPQHF
cdr3_nt: TGTGCCAGCAGTGAACAGGGGGGTCGCGGTCAGCCCCAGCATTTT

d_call: -
clone_size: -
v_call: TRBV5-1
j_call: TRBJ2-3
cdr3_aa: CASSFGPTDGTDTQYF
cdr3_nt: TGCGCCAGCAGCTTCGGTCCCACGGACGGCACAGATACGCAGTATTTT

d_call: -
clone_size: -
v_call: TRBV29-1
j_call: TRBJ1-2
cdr3_aa: CSVSWGTPSPGDYGYTF
cdr3_nt: TGCAGCGTTTCATGGGGCACCCCAAGCCCGGGGGACTATGGCTACACCTTC

d_call: -
clone_size: -
v_call: TRBV6-1
j_call: TRBJ2-3
cdr3_aa: CASTFGQLIADTQYF
cdr3_nt: TGTGCCAGCACCTTCGGACAGCTCATTGCAGATACGCAGTATTTT

d_call: TRBD2
clone_size: -
v_call: TRBV5-1
j_call: TRBJ2-2
cdr3_aa: CASSHYPLAGGGNTGELFF
cdr3_nt: TGCGCCAGCAGCCATTACCCTCTGGCGGGAGGGGGCAACACCGGGGAGCTGTTTTTT

d_call: -
clone_size: -
v_call: TRBV11-3
j_call: TRBJ2-3
cdr3_aa: CASSSTDTQYF
cdr3_nt: TGTGCCAGCAGCAGTACAGATACGCAGTATTTT

d_call: TRBD1
clone_size: -
v_call: TRBV9
j_call: TRBJ2-3
cdr3_aa: CASSLDRVGSDTQYF
cdr3_nt: TGTGCCAGCAGCTTGGACAGGGTTGGTTCAGATACGCAGTATTTT

d_call: -
clone_size: few
v_call: TRBV10-1
j_call: TRBJ1-3
cdr3_aa: CASWEPGNTIYF
cdr3_nt: TGCGCCAGCTGGGAACCTGGAAACACCATATATTTT

d_call: TRBD1
clone_size: -
v_call: TRBV27
j_call: TRBJ1-1
cdr3_aa: CASSPRTGTEAFF
cdr3_nt: TGTGCCAGCAGTCCCCGGACAGGCACTGAAGCTTTCTTT

d_call: -
clone_size: -
v_call: TRBV4-2
j_call: TRBJ1-4
cdr3_aa: CASSQDHLVGKLFF
cdr3_nt: TGTGCCAGCAGCCAAGACCACCTAGTCGGGAAACTGTTTTTT

d_call: -
clone_size: -
v_call: TRBV10-1
j_call: TRBJ1-1
cdr3_aa: CASSEQGNTEAFF
cdr3_nt: TGCGCCAGCAGCGAACAGGGAAACACTGAAGCTTTCTTT

d_call: -
clone_size: -
v_call: TRBV2
j_call: TRBJ2-6
cdr3_aa: CASRRSSGANVLTF
cdr3_nt: TGTGCCAGCAGGCGGAGCTCTGGGGCCAACGTCCTGACTTTC

d_call: -
clone_size: -
v_call: TRBV9
j_call: TRBJ2-3
cdr3_aa: CASSVGAGDTQYF
cdr3_nt: TGTGCCAGCAGCGTAGGGGCGGGAGATACGCAGTATTTT

d_call: -
clone_size: -
v_call: TRBV18
j_call: TRBJ1-2
cdr3_aa: CASSPNLNYGYTF
cdr3_nt: TGTGCCAGCTCACCAAATCTAAACTATGGCTACACCTTC

d_call: TRBD1
clone_size: -
v_call: TRBV9
j_call: TRBJ1-3
cdr3_aa: CASSVQGADTIYF
cdr3_nt: TGTGCCAGCAGCGTCCAGGGGGCGGACACCATATATTTT

d_call: TRBD2
clone_size: -
v_call: TRBV5-1
j_call: TRBJ2-5
cdr3_aa: CASSPGLAGRETQYF
cdr3_nt: TGCGCCAGCAGCCCGGGACTAGCGGGCAGAGAGACCCAGTACTTC

d_call: TRBD1
clone_size: -
v_call: TRBV18
j_call: TRBJ2-1
cdr3_aa: CASSPGQGTYNEQFF
cdr3_nt: TGTGCCAGCTCCCCGGGACAGGGCACCTACAATGAGCAGTTCTTC

d_call: TRBD2
clone_size: -
v_call: TRBV11-2
j_call: TRBJ2-3
cdr3_aa: CASSSGTSWADTQYF
cdr3_nt: TGTGCCAGCAGCTCGGGGACTAGCTGGGCTGATACGCAGTATTTT

d_call: TRBD1
clone_size: -
v_call: TRBV5-1
j_call: TRBJ1-3
cdr3_aa: CASSLEQGASGNTIYF
cdr3_nt: TGCGCCAGCAGCCTAGAACAGGGGGCGTCTGGAAACACCATATATTTT

d_call: TRBD1
clone_size: -
v_call: TRBV5-1
j_call: TRBJ2-7
cdr3_aa: CASSLAFGQGSYEQYF
cdr3_nt: TGCGCCAGCAGCTTGGCCTTCGGACAGGGGTCCTACGAGCAGTACTTC

d_call: -
clone_size: -
v_call: TRBV2
j_call: TRBJ1-2
cdr3_aa: CASSGDTPGYGYTF
cdr3_nt: TGTGCCAGCAGTGGGGACACCCCGGGCTATGGCTACACCTTC

d_call: TRBD2
clone_size: -
v_call: TRBV10-3
j_call: TRBJ2-3
cdr3_aa: CAISELASGTDTQYF
cdr3_nt: TGTGCCATCAGTGAGCTGGCTAGCGGGACAGATACGCAGTATTTT

d_call: -
clone_size: few
v_call: TRBV19
j_call: TRBJ1-1
cdr3_aa: CATHPPIGVNTEAFF
cdr3_nt: TGTGCCACCCATCCCCCCATCGGCGTGAACACTGAAGCTTTCTTT

d_call: TRBD1
clone_size: -
v_call: TRBV6-5
j_call: TRBJ1-2
cdr3_aa: CASSYPIGQGLYGYTF
cdr3_nt: TGTGCCAGCAGTTACCCAATTGGACAGGGTCTCTATGGCTACACCTTC

d_call: -
clone_size: once
v_call: TRBV5-1
j_call: TRBJ2-2
cdr3_aa: CASSRTGDSTGELFF
cdr3_nt: TGCGCCAGCAGCAGGACGGGAGATAGTACCGGGGAGCTGTTTTTT

d_call: TRBD2
clone_size: -
v_call: TRBV27
j_call: TRBJ2-1
cdr3_aa: CATRAGVFEQFF
cdr3_nt: TGTGCCACACGAGCGGGAGTTTTTGAGCAGTTCTTC

d_call: -
clone_size: -
v_call: TRBV7-3
j_call: TRBJ1-2
cdr3_aa: CASSFKGSYGYTF
cdr3_nt: TGTGCCAGCAGCTTCAAGGGGTCCTATGGCTACACCTTC

d_call: -
clone_size: -
v_call: TRBV5-1
j_call: TRBJ2-5
cdr3_aa: CASTGVGETQYF
cdr3_nt: TGCGCCTCCACCGGGGTGGGGGAGACCCAGTACTTC

d_call: -
clone_size: once
v_call: TRBV6-5
j_call: TRBJ2-1
cdr3_aa: CASSYREGDEQFF
cdr3_nt: TGTGCCAGCAGTTACCGAGAGGGGGATGAGCAGTTCTTC

d_call: TRBD1
clone_size: -
v_call: TRBV6-1
j_call: TRBJ1-2
cdr3_aa: CASTRDRHGYTF
cdr3_nt: TGTGCCAGCACCCGGGACAGGCATGGCTACACCTTC

d_call: TRBD1
clone_size: -
v_call: TRBV30
j_call: TRBJ2-7
cdr3_aa: CAFATGGGVPYEQYF
cdr3_nt: TGTGCCTTCGCAACAGGGGGCGGCGTTCCCTACGAGCAGTACTTC

d_call: -
clone_size: few
v_call: TRBV7-9
j_call: TRBJ1-4
cdr3_aa: CASSRQDKNIEKLFF
cdr3_nt: TGTGCCAGCAGCCGACAGGACAAGAATATCGAAAAACTGTTTTTT

d_call: -
clone_size: -
v_call: TRBV4-1
j_call: TRBJ1-4
cdr3_aa: CASSANAGIGTNEKLFF
cdr3_nt: TGCGCCAGCAGCGCGAACGCGGGGATCGGAACTAATGAAAAACTGTTTTTT

d_call: TRBD2
clone_size: few
v_call: TRBV30
j_call: TRBJ2-7
cdr3_aa: CAWTRGLARGDPQYF
cdr3_nt: TGTGCCTGGACCAGGGGACTAGCAAGAGGAGACCCGCAGTACTTC

d_call: -
clone_size: -
v_call: TRBV5-1
j_call: TRBJ2-3
cdr3_aa: CASSFSGGADTQYF
cdr3_nt: TGCGCCAGCAGCTTTAGCGGTGGGGCAGATACGCAGTATTTT

d_call: TRBD1
clone_size: -
v_call: TRBV2
j_call: TRBJ2-1
cdr3_aa: CASSRDRGQNNEQFF
cdr3_nt: TGTGCCAGCAGTAGGGACAGGGGGCAGAACAATGAGCAGTTCTTC

d_call: -
clone_size: -
v_call: TRBV4-1
j_call: TRBJ1-2
cdr3_aa: CASSQGRVGGYTF
cdr3_nt: TGCGCCAGCAGCCAAGGGAGGGTCGGTGGCTACACCTTC

d_call: -
clone_size: -
v_call: TRBV28
j_call: TRBJ1-1
cdr3_aa: CASPRQGALNTEAFF
cdr3_nt: TGTGCCAGCCCTCGACAAGGGGCTTTGAACACTGAAGCTTTCTTT

d_call: TRBD2
clone_size: -
v_call: TRBV19
j_call: TRBJ2-5
cdr3_aa: CASSKLPAGAQYF
cdr3_nt: TGTGCCAGTAGTAAACTCCCGGCGGGGGCCCAGTACTTC

d_call: TRBD2
clone_size: -
v_call: TRBV6-1
j_call: TRBJ2-5
cdr3_aa: CASSDSGKETQYF
cdr3_nt: TGTGCCAGCAGTGACAGCGGGAAGGAGACCCAGTACTTC

d_call: TRBD2
clone_size: once
v_call: TRBV5-1
j_call: TRBJ2-7
cdr3_aa: CASRAGVEVEQYF
cdr3_nt: TGCGCCAGCAGGGCGGGAGTGGAGGTCGAGCAGTACTTC

d_call: TRBD1
clone_size: -
v_call: TRBV15
j_call: TRBJ2-7
cdr3_aa: CATSRDSGTGNSYEQYF
cdr3_nt: TGTGCCACCAGCAGAGATTCCGGGACAGGGAACTCTTACGAGCAGTACTTC

d_call: -
clone_size: -
v_call: TRBV5-1
j_call: TRBJ2-1
cdr3_aa: CASSFGNEQFF
cdr3_nt: TGCGCCAGCAGCTTTGGGAATGAGCAGTTCTTC

d_call: -
clone_size: -
v_call: TRBV30
j_call: TRBJ1-3
cdr3_aa: CAWSSGNTIYF
cdr3_nt: TGTGCCTGGTCCTCTGGAAACACCATATATTTT

d_call: TRBD1
clone_size: -
v_call: TRBV9
j_call: TRBJ1-4
cdr3_aa: CASSRSWDRNFGEKLFF
cdr3_nt: TGTGCCAGCAGCCGTAGTTGGGACAGAAATTTTGGGGAAAAACTGTTTTTT

d_call: TRBD2
clone_size: -
v_call: TRBV11-2
j_call: TRBJ2-7
cdr3_aa: CASSSRLAGPFYEQYF
cdr3_nt: TGTGCCAGCAGCTCCCGACTAGCGGGTCCGTTCTACGAGCAGTACTTC

d_call: -
clone_size: -
v_call: TRBV27
j_call: TRBJ1-1
cdr3_aa: CASSSGQIINTEAFF
cdr3_nt: TGTGCCAGCAGTTCGGGGCAGATAATCAACACTGAAGCTTTCTTT

d_call: -
clone_size: -
v_call: TRBV5-4
j_call: TRBJ2-3
cdr3_aa: CASGRKGATDTQYF
cdr3_nt: TGTGCCAGCGGGAGGAAGGGGGCCACAGATACGCAGTATTTT

d_call: TRBD1
clone_size: -
v_call: TRBV6-1
j_call: TRBJ2-1
cdr3_aa: CASRRDRVPYNEQFF
cdr3_nt: TGTGCCAGCAGGAGGGACAGGGTCCCCTACAATGAGCAGTTCTTC